Below, 21 T cell receptor beta chains from the same sample are listed, as sequenced in a study of blood T cell repertoires in COVID-19. The repertoire was sequenced with immunoSEQ multiplex PCR; TCRdb's copy has only in-frame clones and lacks some. The sample yields approximately 69,000 clones, roughly 79% seen once. The source material was peripheral blood. Every receptor here comes from a human donor in a cohort sampled during active COVID-19.

This sequence joins TRBV6-5 and TRBJ1-1, with unresolved D. The CDR3 covers 14 residues. Trimming removed 6 bases from V and 3 bases from J, with 14 bases in between. Germline CDR1 MNHEY, CDR2 SVGAGI. In DNA, the CDR3 is TGTGCCAGCAGGACACCCGGAAAGGACACTGAAGCTTTCTTT. Its translation: CASRTPGKDTEAFF.

This clone was detected once. The J gene is TRBJ2-7, the V gene TRBV23-1; TRBD2 agrees at 11 bases. TRBV23-1 is an ORF, with its function uncertain. The V and J ends lost 8 bases and 2 bases, in that order; junction bases with no gene match: 14. The CDR3 totals 17 residues. The CDR3 DNA follows: TGCGCCAGCTTCCTGATCCTGACTAGCGGGGCGCCCTACGAGCAGTACTTC. It is translated as CASFLILTSGAPYEQYF.

The genes are TRBV18 and TRBJ2-3; 8 nucleotides match TRBD2. Trimming removed 0 bases from V and 3 bases from J; junction bases left unmatched: 5. This CDR3 is 16 amino acids long. Germline V CDR1 and CDR2: KGHSH, LQKENI. The CDR3 loop reads CASSPPNSGGTDTQYF. The DNA for the CDR3 is TGTGCCAGCTCACCACCGAACAGCGGGGGAACAGATACGCAGTATTTT.

The chain joins TRBV10-3 to TRBJ1-3, with 10 positions matching TRBD1. V shed 6 bases and J 4 bases; nucleotides not matched to a gene: 6. Germline assignment: CDR1 ENHRY and CDR2 SYGVKD. The CDR3 totals 15 residues. Here the CDR3 reads CAIRKTGGDGNTIYF. DNA for the CDR3: TGTGCCATCAGGAAGACAGGGGGCGACGGAAACACCATATATTTT.

V usage is TRBV11-2 and J usage is TRBJ1-4; TRBD1 matches 8 bases. This CDR3 is 16 amino acids long. Germline trimming cut 5 bases from V and 11 bases from J; bases unmatched to any gene: 16. Germline loops: CDR1 SGHAT, CDR2 FQNNGV. In DNA form, the CDR3 reads TGTGCCAGCAGCCTATATGGCGCAGGGGGCGCGGGGAAACTGTTTTTT. Its translation: CASSLYGAGGAGKLFF.

The chain uses TRBV11-3 and TRBJ2-2, with D hard to call. There are 13 residues in the CDR3. The V end lost 5 bases, the J end lost 7 bases, and 11 bases lay between the germline ends. Germline V gene data show CDR1 as SGHNT and CDR2 as YENEEA. CDR3 sequence reads: CASSPLEHGELFF. CDR3 DNA: TGTGCCAGCAGCCCCCTTGAACACGGGGAGCTGTTTTTT.

The chain carries TRBV5-1 and TRBJ2-3; 8 bases agree with TRBD1. Germline values: CDR1 SGHRS, CDR2 YFSETQ. This CDR3 is built from 14 residues. Trimming removed 4 bases from V and 4 bases from J; junction bases left unmatched: 5. CDR3 sequence reads: CASSIQGGADTQYF. In DNA, the CDR3 is TGCGCCAGCAGCATACAGGGGGGCGCAGATACGCAGTATTTT. Using reference TRBV5-1 and TRBJ2-3 for the parts outside the CDR3, the full variable domain is KAGVTQTPRYLIKTRGQQVTLSCSPISGHRSVSWYQQTPGQGLQFLFEYFSETQRNKGNFPGRFSGRQFSNSRSEMNVSTLELGDSALYLCASSIQGGADTQYFGPGTRLTVL.

This chain connects TRBV18 to TRBJ1-2; 12 bases fit TRBD1. Germline V lookup: CDR1 KGHSH, CDR2 LQKENI. The CDR3 covers 16 residues. V gave up 2 bases and J gave up 5 bases; unmatched junction bases: 6. CDR3: CASSPGTGGPHYGYTF. In DNA, the CDR3 is TGTGCCAGCTCACCAGGGACAGGGGGCCCTCATTATGGCTACACCTTC.

The CDR3 spells CAWSVTGEGNTIYF. CDR3 nucleotide sequence: TGTGCCTGGAGTGTGACAGGGGAAGGAAACACCATATATTTT. This chain joins TRBV30 and TRBJ1-3; 8 bases line up with TRBD1. Germline-derived CDR1 and CDR2 are GTSNPN and SVGIG (reference sequence). The V and J ends lost 0 bases and 4 bases, in that order; junction bases with no gene match: 2. The CDR3 sequence is 14 residues long.

This chain connects TRBV29-1 to TRBJ2-2, with TRBD2 matching over 11 bases. CDR3 length: 14 amino acids. Germline CDR1 SQVTM, CDR2 ANQGSEA. With 7 bases clipped from V and 7 bases from J, the junction kept 8 bases outside the gene matches. The CDR3 region has the DNA TGCAGCGCACAGGGACTAGCGGTTGGCGGGGAGCTGTTTTTT. Amino acids: CSAQGLAVGGELFF.

CDR3 nucleotide sequence: TGTGCCAGCAGCTTAGGGGTAGCGGGAGGGGGGACCCAGTACTTC. It codes for CASSLGVAGGGTQYF. V is TRBV7-2 and J is TRBJ2-5; 11 bases align to TRBD2. The germline V gene encodes CDR1 SGHTA and CDR2 FQGNSA. The V gene end was trimmed by 1 base and the J gene end by 7 bases; junction bases not matched to a gene: 5. The CDR3 sequence is 15 residues long.

The gene calls are TRBV3-1 (or the pseudogene TRBV3-2) and TRBJ2-7; a possible D gene is TRBD1 (6 bases). The CDR3 spans 13 residues. In germline, CDR1 is LGHDT, CDR2 YNNKEL (reference sequence). V was shortened by 0 bases and J by 3 bases, with 6 bases between the two germline ends. This CDR3 is CASSQEGGYEQYF. The CDR3 region has the DNA TGTGCCAGCAGCCAAGAAGGGGGCTACGAGCAGTACTTC.

The chain uses TRBV29-1 and TRBJ2-7; the match to TRBD2 covers 14 bases. After removal of 6 bases from V and 4 bases from J, the junction contained 5 bases not matched to a gene. This CDR3 has 14 residues. Germline CDR1 SQVTM, CDR2 ANQGSEA. As DNA, the CDR3 is TGCAGCGTGGAGGGACTAGCGGGGGAGTACGAGCAGTACTTC. This gives the protein CSVEGLAGEYEQYF.

The chain uses TRBV5-6 and TRBJ2-2; 11 positions match TRBD1. The germline V gene encodes CDR1 SGHDT and CDR2 YYEEEE. Trimming cost V 4 bases and J 5 bases; bases outside gene matches: 4. This CDR3 contains 15 residues. The CDR3 bases are TGTGCCAGCAGCGGACAGGGGGCGGGTACCGGGGAGCTGTTTTTT. Its protein is CASSGQGAGTGELFF.

The chain recombines TRBV29-1 with TRBJ2-5, with D hard to call. Germline CDR1 is SQVTM and CDR2 is ANQGSEA. CDR3 size: 11 residues. With 4 bases removed from V and 5 bases from J, the gap between germline ends came to 8 bases. The CDR3 loop is CSVVAVETQYF. CDR3 sequence (DNA): TGCAGCGTTGTGGCGGTGGAGACCCAGTACTTC.

The chain combines TRBV3-1 (or the pseudogene TRBV3-2) with TRBJ1-3, with D uncertain. CDR1 is LGHDT, CDR2 YNNKEL, per germline (reference sequence). The length of the CDR3 is 15 residues. Trimming stripped 0 bases from V and 0 bases from J, with 6 bases between. The CDR3 DNA reads TGTGCCAGCAGCCAAGAAGCCTTCTCTGGAAACACCATATATTTT. Amino acids: CASSQEAFSGNTIYF.

This rearrangement joins TRBV6-5 to TRBJ2-7; TRBD1 matches at 9 bases. V trimming: 2 bases; J trimming: 6 bases; junction bases outside the gene matches: 5. CDR3 length: 14 amino acids. CDR1 and CDR2 from the germline V gene are MNHEY and SVGAGI. CDR3 DNA sequence: TGTGCCAGCAGTTACGCACAGGGGGCTCGCGAGCAGTACTTC. This encodes CASSYAQGAREQYF.

This chain joins TRBV2 and TRBJ2-7; TRBD1 might be the D (5 bases). The germline V gene encodes CDR1 SNHLY and CDR2 FYNNEI. The CDR3 spans 13 residues. V was cut by 7 bases and J by 1 base, with 11 bases left in between. CDR3 region: CASNIQGSYEQYF. The CDR3 nucleotides read TGTGCCAGCAATATTCAGGGTTCCTACGAGCAGTACTTC.

V is TRBV19 and J is TRBJ2-7; 8 bases line up with TRBD2. Germline V CDR1 and CDR2: LNHDA, SQIVND (reference sequence). The CDR3 runs 13 residues. With V trimmed by 10 bases and J by 2 bases, 7 bases remained unmatched. The CDR3 DNA reads as TGTGCCACCGCCGGGGGGGTAGCCTACGAGCAGTACTTC. Protein: CATAGGVAYEQYF.

The J gene is TRBJ2-1, the V gene TRBV4-1; TRBD2 matches at 10 bases. This CDR3 is built from 16 residues. Germline CDR1 MGHRA, CDR2 YSYEKL. V shed 0 bases and J 7 bases; nucleotides not matched to a gene: 6. CDR3 nucleotide sequence: TGCGCCAGCAGCCAAGAAAGCGGGGGGGCTTTAAATGAGCAGTTCTTC. Residues: CASSQESGGALNEQFF.

The chain is built from TRBV27 and TRBJ1-5, with D perhaps matching TRBD1 (5 bases). Trimming removed 3 bases from V and 6 bases from J, with 12 bases in between. The V gene's germline CDR1 is MNHEY and CDR2 SMNVEV (reference sequence). This CDR3 comprises 14 residues. The CDR3 DNA is TGTGCCAGCAGTTTCGGCAGGGCAGGTCAGCCCCAGCATTTT. This gives the protein CASSFGRAGQPQHF.